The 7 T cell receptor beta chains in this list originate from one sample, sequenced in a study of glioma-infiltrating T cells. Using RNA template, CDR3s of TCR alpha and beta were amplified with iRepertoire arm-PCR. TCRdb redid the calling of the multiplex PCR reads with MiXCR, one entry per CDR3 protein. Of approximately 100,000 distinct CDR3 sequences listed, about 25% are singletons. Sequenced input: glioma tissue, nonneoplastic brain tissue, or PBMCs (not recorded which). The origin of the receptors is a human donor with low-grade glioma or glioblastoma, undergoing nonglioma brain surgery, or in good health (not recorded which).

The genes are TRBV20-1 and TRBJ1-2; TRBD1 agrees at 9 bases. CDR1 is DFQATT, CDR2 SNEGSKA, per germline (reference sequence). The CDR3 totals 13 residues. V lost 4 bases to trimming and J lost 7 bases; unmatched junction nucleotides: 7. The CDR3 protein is CSATTGTGSGYTF. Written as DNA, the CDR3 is TGCAGTGCTACCACCGGGACAGGGAGTGGCTACACCTTC.

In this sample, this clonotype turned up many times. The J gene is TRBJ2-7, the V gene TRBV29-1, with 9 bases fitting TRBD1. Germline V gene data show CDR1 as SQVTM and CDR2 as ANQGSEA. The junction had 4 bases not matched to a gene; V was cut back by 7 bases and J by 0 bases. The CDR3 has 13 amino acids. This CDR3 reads CSAGQGRSYEQYF. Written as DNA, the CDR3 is TGCAGCGCGGGACAGGGCCGCTCCTACGAGCAGTACTTC.

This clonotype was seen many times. The CDR3 sequence is CASRGKGKVNTEAFF. CDR3 coding DNA: TGTGCCAGTAGAGGGAAGGGGAAGGTGAACACTGAAGCTTTCTTT. This chain links TRBV19 with TRBJ1-1, with D perhaps TRBD1 (5 bases). This CDR3 region has 15 residues. CDR1 LNHDA and CDR2 SQIVND come from the germline V gene (reference sequence). V lost 6 bases and J 0 bases, leaving 14 bases between the germline ends.

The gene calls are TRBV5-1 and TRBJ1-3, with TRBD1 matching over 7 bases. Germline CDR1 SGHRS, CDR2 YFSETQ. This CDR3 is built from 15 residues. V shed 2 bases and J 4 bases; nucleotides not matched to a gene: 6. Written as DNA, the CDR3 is TGCGCCAGCAGCTTACGAACAGGGGCCGGAAACACCATATATTTT. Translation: CASSLRTGAGNTIYF.

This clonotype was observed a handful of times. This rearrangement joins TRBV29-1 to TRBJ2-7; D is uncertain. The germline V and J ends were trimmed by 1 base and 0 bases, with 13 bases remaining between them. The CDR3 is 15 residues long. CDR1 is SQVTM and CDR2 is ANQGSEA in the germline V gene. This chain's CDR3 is CSVEVWRLNSYEQYF. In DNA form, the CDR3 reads TGCAGCGTTGAAGTATGGCGGCTCAACTCCTACGAGCAGTACTTC.

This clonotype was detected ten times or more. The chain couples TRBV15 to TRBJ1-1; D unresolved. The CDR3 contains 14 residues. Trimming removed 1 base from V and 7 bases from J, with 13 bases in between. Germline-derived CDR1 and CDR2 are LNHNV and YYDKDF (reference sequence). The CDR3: CATSRAELANEAFF. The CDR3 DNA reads TGTGCCACCAGCAGAGCGGAATTAGCGAATGAAGCTTTCTTT.

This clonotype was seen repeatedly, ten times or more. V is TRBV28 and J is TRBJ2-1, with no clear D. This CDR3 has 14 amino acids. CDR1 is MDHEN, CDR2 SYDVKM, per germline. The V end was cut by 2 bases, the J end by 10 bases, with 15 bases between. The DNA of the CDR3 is TGTGCCAGCAGTTTACTGAACCACCAGAGGGAGCAGTTCTTC. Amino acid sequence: CASSLLNHQREQFF.